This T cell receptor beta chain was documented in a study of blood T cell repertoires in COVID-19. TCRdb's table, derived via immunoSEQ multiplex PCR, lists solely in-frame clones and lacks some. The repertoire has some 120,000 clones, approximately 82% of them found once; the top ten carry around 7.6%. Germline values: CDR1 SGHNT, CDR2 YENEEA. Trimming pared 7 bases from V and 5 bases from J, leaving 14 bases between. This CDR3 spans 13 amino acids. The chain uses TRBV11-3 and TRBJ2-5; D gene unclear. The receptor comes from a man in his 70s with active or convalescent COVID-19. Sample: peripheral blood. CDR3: CASTERGKETQYF. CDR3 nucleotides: TGTGCCAGCACCGAACGAGGAAAGGAGACCCAGTACTTC.